A selection of T cell receptor beta chains follows, all from one sample in a study of cytomegalovirus exposure and HLA in healthy donors. The method was immunoSEQ multiplex PCR; TCRdb's version includes in-frame clones alone and lacks a portion of them. The sample includes 150,000 to 200,000 clones, approximately 70% seen only once; the top ten take less than 8.5%. The source material was PBMCs. Every receptor here comes from a man aged 35 to 55 in good health and CMV-seropositive. CDR3s include the opening cysteine and the closing phenylalanine or tryptophan. The order of the fields is J gene, D gene, clone size, V gene, CDR3 protein, CDR3 DNA. A D gene is named only where the DNA matches it firmly. Size tells how often a clone was seen (once, few, many) or the class of an expanded clone, and some rows leave it out.

TRBJ1-5 TRBD1 few TRBV6-5 CASSYRTGNNQPQHF TGTGCCAGCAGTTATAGGACAGGCAACAATCAGCCCCAGCATTTT
TRBJ2-3 - few TRBV7-2 CASSATTDTQYF TGTGCCAGCAGCGCTACCACAGATACGCAGTATTTT
TRBJ2-2 - few TRBV10-3 CAISFNRVGAGELFF TGTGCCATCAGCTTTAACAGGGTTGGTGCCGGGGAGCTGTTTTTT
TRBJ1-1 - few TRBV7-3 CASSAGNTEAFF TGTGCCAGCAGCGCGGGTAACACTGAAGCTTTCTTT
TRBJ1-6 TRBD1 - TRBV19 CASSSRRTGYSPLHF TGTGCCAGTAGTTCACGTAGGACAGGATATTCACCCCTCCACTTT
TRBJ2-2 - - TRBV19 CAGSMSLGLNTGELFF TGTGCCGGTAGTATGTCCCTGGGACTCAACACCGGGGAGCTGTTTTTT
TRBJ1-6 TRBD1 - TRBV13 CASSSGTGSNSPLHF TGTGCCAGCAGCTCCGGGACAGGCAGTAATTCACCCCTCCACTTT
TRBJ2-7 - - TRBV27 CASRDISYEQYF TGTGCCAGCCGGGACATATCCTACGAGCAGTACTTC
TRBJ2-5 - - TRBV27 CASSFRGETQYF TGTGCCAGCAGTTTCCGAGGCGAGACCCAGTACTTC
TRBJ2-7 TRBD1 - TRBV18 CASSPRDRYYEQYF TGTGCCAGCTCACCAAGGGACAGGTACTACGAGCAGTACTTC
TRBJ2-2 TRBD1 few TRBV18 CASSPGQGQNPKLFF TGTGCCAGCTCCCCGGGACAGGGGCAAAACCCGAAGCTGTTTTTT
TRBJ1-1 - - TRBV11-1 CASSLAAANTEAFF TGTGCCAGCAGCTTAGCCGCGGCGAACACTGAAGCTTTCTTT
TRBJ2-7 - - TRBV9 CASSGGQRYEQYF TGTGCCAGCAGCGGAGGACAGCGCTACGAGCAGTACTTC
TRBJ1-1 - - TRBV19 CASSIERTANTEAFF TGTGCCAGTAGTATTGAAAGGACAGCGAACACTGAAGCTTTCTTT
TRBJ1-6 - - TRBV5-1 CASSYSTGLGNSPLHF TGCGCCAGCAGCTATTCAACAGGGTTAGGGAATTCACCCCTCCACTTT
TRBJ2-7 TRBD1 - TRBV25-1 CASSEERQGSYEQYF TGTGCCAGCAGTGAAGAGAGACAGGGAAGCTACGAGCAGTACTTC
TRBJ1-4 - - TRBV19 CASRRRTGATNEKLFF TGTGCCAGTAGGAGGAGAACGGGGGCAACTAATGAAAAACTGTTTTTT
TRBJ2-4 - - TRBV4-3 CASSQDPPGQVGNIQYF TGCGCCAGCAGCCAAGATCCCCCCGGCCAGGTTGGGAACATTCAGTACTTC
TRBJ2-2 TRBD1 - TRBV7-3 CASSLGQASGELFF TGTGCCAGCAGCTTAGGACAGGCGTCAGGGGAGCTGTTTTTT
TRBJ1-4 - - TRBV27 CDTVKGDNEKLFF TGTGATACAGTAAAGGGAGATAATGAAAAACTGTTTTTT
TRBJ1-4 - - TRBV6-6 CASSSQGNDEKLFF TGTGCCAGCAGCAGTCAGGGGAACGATGAAAAACTGTTTTTT
TRBJ2-1 - once TRBV27 CASSHQVGGGEQFF TGTGCCAGCAGCCACCAGGTCGGGGGAGGTGAGCAGTTCTTC
TRBJ2-3 TRBD2 - TRBV9 CASSSRLAGFTDTQYF TGTGCCAGCAGCTCCCGACTAGCGGGGTTCACAGATACGCAGTATTTT
TRBJ2-3 TRBD1 few TRBV7-2 CASSPTGDKADTQYF TGTGCCAGCAGCCCTACAGGGGATAAGGCAGATACGCAGTATTTT
TRBJ2-1 TRBD2 few TRBV9 CASSVVAGGIHNEQFF TGTGCCAGCAGCGTAGTGGCGGGGGGGATACACAATGAGCAGTTCTTC
TRBJ1-5 TRBD1 - TRBV6-1 CASSRTGGVDQPQHF TGTGCCAGCAGCCGAACAGGGGGCGTAGACCAGCCCCAGCATTTT
TRBJ2-4 TRBD1 - TRBV5-8 CASSLEQGANIQYF TGTGCCAGCAGCTTGGAACAGGGGGCGAACATTCAGTACTTC
TRBJ2-3 TRBD1 - TRBV5-5 CASSFRDRGGTDTQYF TGTGCCAGCAGCTTCCGGGACAGGGGAGGCACAGATACGCAGTATTTT
TRBJ1-1 TRBD1 - TRBV9 CASSPQTGLNTEAFF TGTGCCAGCAGCCCACAGACAGGGTTGAACACTGAAGCTTTCTTT
TRBJ2-4 TRBD1 - TRBV5-1 CASSLGGDRGSAKNIQYF TGCGCCAGCAGCTTGGGGGGGGACAGGGGGTCCGCCAAAAACATTCAGTACTTC
TRBJ1-2 TRBD1 - TRBV6-1 CASTGGNYGYTF TGTGCCAGCACAGGGGGGAACTATGGCTACACCTTC
TRBJ1-2 TRBD1 few TRBV6-6 CASTIQTGGYGYTF TGTGCCAGCACGATTCAGACAGGGGGCTATGGCTACACCTTC
TRBJ1-4 TRBD1 few TRBV5-1 CASSSEQGKGSEKLFF TGCGCCAGCAGCTCGGAACAGGGGAAGGGCTCCGAAAAACTGTTTTTT
TRBJ1-5 TRBD1 - TRBV12-5 CASGFSGGRSNQPQHF TGTGCTAGTGGTTTTTCAGGGGGCAGGAGCAATCAGCCCCAGCATTTT
TRBJ1-6 TRBD1 - TRBV5-1 CASSQRQGRMSPLHF TGCGCCAGCAGCCAACGACAGGGGAGGATGTCACCCCTCCACTTT
TRBJ2-7 TRBD1 - TRBV19 CASSAGQGLDEQYF TGTGCCAGTAGCGCTGGACAGGGGCTGGACGAGCAGTACTTC
TRBJ2-2 TRBD2 - TRBV7-8 CASSTSGANTGELFF TGTGCCAGCAGCACGAGCGGGGCGAACACCGGGGAGCTGTTTTTT
TRBJ2-2 - - TRBV25-1 CASSGGTGELFF TGTGCCAGCAGTGGCGGCACCGGGGAGCTGTTTTTT
TRBJ2-7 TRBD1 - TRBV27 CASSITGGNSYEQYF TGTGCCAGCAGTATAACAGGGGGGAACTCCTACGAGCAGTACTTC
TRBJ2-4 TRBD2 - TRBV4-2 CASSQDPSGGAKNIQYF TGTGCCAGCAGCCAAGATCCTAGCGGGGGGGCCAAAAACATTCAGTACTTC
TRBJ1-2 TRBD1 - TRBV6-1 CASSRTGPPNYGYTF TGTGCCAGCAGCAGGACAGGGCCTCCTAACTATGGCTACACCTTC
TRBJ2-7 - - TRBV7-2 CASSKTGYEQYF TGTGCCAGCAGCAAGACGGGGTACGAGCAGTACTTC
TRBJ2-5 TRBD1 - TRBV9 CASSAGTGVGETQYF TGTGCCAGCAGCGCAGGGACAGGGGTAGGAGAGACCCAGTACTTC
TRBJ1-5 - - TRBV6-1 CASSFVTGGNQPQHF TGTGCCAGCAGTTTCGTGACAGGAGGCAATCAGCCCCAGCATTTT
TRBJ1-2 TRBD1 - TRBV5-5 CASSLQQGAVNYGYTF TGTGCCAGCAGCCTCCAACAGGGGGCGGTTAACTATGGCTACACCTTC
TRBJ2-7 - - TRBV2 CASSVQTASPYEQYF TGTGCCAGCAGTGTCCAGACAGCCTCCCCCTACGAGCAGTACTTC
TRBJ2-7 - once TRBV5-6 CASSPSPTGFHEQYF TGTGCCAGCAGCCCTAGCCCCACAGGGTTCCACGAGCAGTACTTC
TRBJ1-2 - - TRBV4-3 CASSQEAGREGGGYTF TGCGCCAGCAGCCAAGAAGCAGGCAGGGAGGGAGGTGGCTACACCTTC
TRBJ2-2 - - TRBV7-2 CASSLLGRSGELFF TGTGCCAGCAGCTTATTGGGGAGGAGCGGGGAGCTGTTTTTT
TRBJ2-3 TRBD2 - TRBV27 CASSWTSAADTQYF TGTGCCAGCAGCTGGACTAGCGCGGCGGATACGCAGTATTTT
TRBJ2-3 TRBD2 - TRBV6-1 CASKRGGTSTDTQYF TGTGCCAGCAAGCGGGGGGGGACTAGCACAGATACGCAGTATTTT
TRBJ2-7 - - TRBV2 CASSPEGGADYEQYF TGTGCCAGCAGTCCGGAGGGTGGGGCGGACTACGAGCAGTACTTC